The clone carrying this T cell receptor beta chain was found many times. The data are from a study of T-cell reconstitution after alpha-beta-depleted transplantation in children. CDR1 and CDR2 (germline): SQVTM, ANQGSEA. The CDR3 loop spans 12 amino acids. With 1 base removed from V and 4 bases from J, the gap between germline ends came to 7 bases. Preparation of the TCRbeta library involved a method that used unique molecular identifiers. Each CDR3 protein is one row after TCRdb ran MiXCR on the PCR reads. The data contain around 96,000 distinct CDR3 sequences, 9.5% to 15% of them singletons. The sequencing used PBMCs from the stem cell graft donor, collected from the stem cell graft. The genes are TRBV29-1 and TRBJ1-1; D remains unclear. This clonotype originated in a human donor who donated a stem cell graft to a child with inherited bone marrow failure. Here the CDR3 reads CSVEGQSTEAFF. In nucleotides, the CDR3 is TGCAGCGTTGAAGGCCAGAGCACTGAAGCTTTCTTT. The variable domain in full, completed from reference TRBV29-1 and TRBJ1-1, reads SAVISQKPSRDICQRGTSLTIQCQVDSQVTMMFWYRQQPGQSLTLIATANQGSEATYESGFVIDKFPISRPNLTFSTLTVSNMSPEDSSIYLCSVEGQSTEAFFGQGTRLTVV.